This T cell receptor (beta chain) derives from a study of T cells in Graves' hyperthyroidism and ophthalmopathy. Amplification targeted TCR beta CDR3 regions from RNA transcripts. RT-PCR in the first round (using the HTBI primer set) targeted the TCR CDR3. MiXCR, run by TCRdb on the multiplex PCR reads, gives a single entry per CDR3 protein. The data contain roughly 300,000 distinct CDR3 sequences, about 25% of them singletons. After removal of 2 bases from V and 6 bases from J, the junction contained 6 bases not matched to a gene. This CDR3 has 17 residues. Per germline, CDR1 SGDLS and CDR2 YYNGEE. This clonotype came up many times. The hyperthyroidism was newly diagnosed and had lasted under 2 months; the patients were aged 18 to 65.

The chain is built from TRBV9 and TRBJ2-2, with 14 bases fitting TRBD2. This receptor was obtained from a man aged 35 to 55 with Graves' hyperthyroidism that later progressed to Graves' ophthalmopathy. The material sequenced was blood. This CDR3 reads CASSVGTSGSFPGELFF. The CDR3 nucleotides are TGTGCCAGCAGCGTGGGGACTAGCGGGAGTTTTCCCGGGGAGCTGTTTTTT.